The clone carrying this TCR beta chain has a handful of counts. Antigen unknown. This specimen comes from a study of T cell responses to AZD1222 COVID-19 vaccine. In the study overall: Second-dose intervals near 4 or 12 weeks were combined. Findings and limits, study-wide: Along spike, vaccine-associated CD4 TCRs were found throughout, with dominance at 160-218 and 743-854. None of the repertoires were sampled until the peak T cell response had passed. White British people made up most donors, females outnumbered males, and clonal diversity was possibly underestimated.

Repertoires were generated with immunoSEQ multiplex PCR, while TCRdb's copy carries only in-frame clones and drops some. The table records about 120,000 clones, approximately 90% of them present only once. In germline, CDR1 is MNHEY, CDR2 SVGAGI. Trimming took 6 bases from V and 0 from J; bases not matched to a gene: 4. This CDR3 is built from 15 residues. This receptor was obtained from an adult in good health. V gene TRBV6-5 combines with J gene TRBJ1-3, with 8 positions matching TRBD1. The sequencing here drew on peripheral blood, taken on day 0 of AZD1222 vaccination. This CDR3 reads CASRTGGPSGNTIYF. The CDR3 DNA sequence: TGTGCCAGCAGAACAGGGGGTCCCTCTGGAAACACCATATATTTT.